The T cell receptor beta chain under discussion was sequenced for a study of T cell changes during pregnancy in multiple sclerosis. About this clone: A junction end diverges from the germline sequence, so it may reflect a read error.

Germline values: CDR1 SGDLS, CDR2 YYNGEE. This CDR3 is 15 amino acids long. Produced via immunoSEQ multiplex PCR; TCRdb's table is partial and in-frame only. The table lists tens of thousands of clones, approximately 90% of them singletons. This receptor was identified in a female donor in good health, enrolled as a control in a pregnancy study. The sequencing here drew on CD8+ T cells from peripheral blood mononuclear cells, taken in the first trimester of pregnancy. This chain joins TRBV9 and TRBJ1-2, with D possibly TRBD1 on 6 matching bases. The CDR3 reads CASSGGPQGFASPQF. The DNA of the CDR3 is TGTGCCAGCAGCGGGGGGCCGCAGGGTTTTGCGTCCCCCCAATTC.